These 5 T cell receptor beta chains were sequenced from one sample in a study of T cell clones after liver transplantation (dated by TCRdb to about 2019). Library preparation employed the immunoSEQ multiplex PCR assay. TCRdb retrieved this table from immuneACCESS and kept in-frame rearrangements only. Not all clones are present; in checked studies, unresolved V genes account for under half, and no reason is known for the remainder. This sample comprises 65,000 to 70,000 clones, 92% of them detected only once. The leading ten clones occupy approximately 0.92% of the sample. The starting material was CD4+ T cells from blood, obtained about 25 months after liver transplant. All receptors come from a human patient who received a liver transplant. After a transplant, not all T cells may be the patient's own; some may come from the graft donor.

CDR3 nucleotides: TGTGCCAGCAGTTTCTCCGGGACAGGGGGCTCCGAGAGCACGTACTTC. It codes for CASSFSGTGGSESTYF. This sequence joins TRBV6-6 and TRBJ2-7; 12 bases are shared with TRBD1. Per the germline V gene, CDR1 is MNHNY and CDR2 is SVGAGI (reference sequence). V gave up 4 bases and J gave up 12 bases; unmatched junction bases: 16. There are 16 residues in the CDR3.

The genes are TRBV7-3 and TRBJ2-2; TRBD2 aligns across 10 bases. The junction had 4 bases not matched to a gene; V was cut back by 3 bases and J by 6 bases. The CDR3 sequence is 15 residues long. Germline V gene lookup returns CDR1 SGHTA and CDR2 FQGTGA. The CDR3 bases are TGTGCCAGCAGCTTTCTAGCGGGAGTTGCCGGGGAGCTGTTTTTT. It is translated as CASSFLAGVAGELFF.

The gene calls are TRBV5-1 and TRBJ2-7; D is unclear. Trimming took 4 bases from V and 1 from J, leaving 9 bases between them. Germline CDR1 is SGHRS and CDR2 is YFSETQ. The CDR3 runs to 13 residues. This CDR3 is CASSISESYEQYF. The CDR3 coding sequence is TGCGCCAGCAGCATAAGCGAATCCTACGAGCAGTACTTC. Based on the CDR3 plus reference TRBV5-1 and TRBJ2-7, the full variable domain is KAGVTQTPRYLIKTRGQQVTLSCSPISGHRSVSWYQQTPGQGLQFLFEYFSETQRNKGNFPGRFSGRQFSNSRSEMNVSTLELGDSALYLCASSISESYEQYFGPGTRLTVT.

The chain carries TRBV5-1 and TRBJ2-3; 7 nucleotides align to TRBD1. Trimming at V came to 4 bases and at J to 3 bases, leaving 8 bases not matched to a gene. The germline gives CDR1 SGHRS, CDR2 YFSETQ. CDR3 length: 15 residues. The DNA of the CDR3 is TGCGCCAGCAGCAACAGGGGCCGTGGGACAGATACGCAGTATTTT. It yields the protein CASSNRGRGTDTQYF.

The DNA for the CDR3 is TGTGCCAGCAGCCGGCAGACTAGCTCCCATGAGCAGTTCTTC. Residues: CASSRQTSSHEQFF. V usage is TRBV7-3 and J usage is TRBJ2-1; 7 bases line up with TRBD2. With V trimmed by 5 bases and J by 8 bases, 9 bases remained unmatched. This CDR3 has 14 amino acids. Germline CDR1 SGHTA, CDR2 FQGTGA.